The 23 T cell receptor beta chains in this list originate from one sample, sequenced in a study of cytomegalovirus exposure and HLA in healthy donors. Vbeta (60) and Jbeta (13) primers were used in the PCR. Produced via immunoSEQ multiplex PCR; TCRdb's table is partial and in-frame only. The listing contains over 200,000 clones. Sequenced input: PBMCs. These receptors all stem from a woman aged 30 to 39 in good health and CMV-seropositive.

CDR3 nucleotide sequence: TGCGCCAGCAGCCACGGAGGACAGGGGCAACAGCCCCAGCATTTT. Residues: CASSHGGQGQQPQHF. This chain links TRBV4-1 with TRBJ1-5; TRBD1 agrees at 9 bases. This CDR3 comprises 15 residues. The junction had 7 bases not matched to a gene; V was cut back by 3 bases and J by 7 bases. Per germline, CDR1 MGHRA and CDR2 YSYEKL.

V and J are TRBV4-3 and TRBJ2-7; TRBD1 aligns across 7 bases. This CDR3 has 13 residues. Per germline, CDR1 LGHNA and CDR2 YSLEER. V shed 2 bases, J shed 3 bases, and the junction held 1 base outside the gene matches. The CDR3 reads CASSQWTGYEQYF. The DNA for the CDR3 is TGCGCCAGCAGCCAATGGACAGGCTACGAGCAGTACTTC.

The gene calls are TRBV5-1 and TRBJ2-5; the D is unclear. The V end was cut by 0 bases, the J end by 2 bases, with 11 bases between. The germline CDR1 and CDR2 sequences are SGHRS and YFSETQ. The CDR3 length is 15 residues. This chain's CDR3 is CASSLAPTAQETQYF. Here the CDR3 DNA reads TGCGCCAGCAGCTTGGCCCCAACAGCTCAAGAGACCCAGTACTTC.

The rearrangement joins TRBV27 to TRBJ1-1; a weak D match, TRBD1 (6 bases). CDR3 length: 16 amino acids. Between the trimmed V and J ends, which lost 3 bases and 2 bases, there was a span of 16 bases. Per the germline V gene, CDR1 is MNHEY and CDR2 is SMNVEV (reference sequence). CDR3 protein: CASSFSAGALNTEAFF. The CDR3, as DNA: TGTGCCAGCAGTTTCTCAGCAGGGGCGCTCAACACTGAAGCTTTCTTT.

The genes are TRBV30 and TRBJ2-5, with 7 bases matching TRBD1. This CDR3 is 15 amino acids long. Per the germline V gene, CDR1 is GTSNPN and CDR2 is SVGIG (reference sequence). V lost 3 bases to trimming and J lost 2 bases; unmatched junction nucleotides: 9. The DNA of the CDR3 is TGTGCCTGGAGGTTAGGACAGGCAAAACAAGAGACCCAGTACTTC. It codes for CAWRLGQAKQETQYF.

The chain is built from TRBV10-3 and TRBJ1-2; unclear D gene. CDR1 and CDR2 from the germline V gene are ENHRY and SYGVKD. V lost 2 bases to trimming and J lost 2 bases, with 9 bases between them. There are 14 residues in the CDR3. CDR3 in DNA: TGTGCCATCAGTGAGGGGTCCGGGAACTATGGCTACACCTTC. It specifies CAISEGSGNYGYTF.

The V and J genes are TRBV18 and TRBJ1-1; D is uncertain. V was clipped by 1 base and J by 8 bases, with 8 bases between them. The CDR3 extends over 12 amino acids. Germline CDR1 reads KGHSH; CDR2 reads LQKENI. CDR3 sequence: CASSPLIQEAFF. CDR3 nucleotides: TGTGCCAGCTCACCACTTATTCAGGAAGCTTTCTTT.

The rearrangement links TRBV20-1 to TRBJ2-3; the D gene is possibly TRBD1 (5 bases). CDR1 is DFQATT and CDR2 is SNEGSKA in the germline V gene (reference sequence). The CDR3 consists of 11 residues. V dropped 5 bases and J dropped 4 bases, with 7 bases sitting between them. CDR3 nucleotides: TGCAGTGCTCCCAGGGCAGATACGCAGTATTTT. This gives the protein CSAPRADTQYF.

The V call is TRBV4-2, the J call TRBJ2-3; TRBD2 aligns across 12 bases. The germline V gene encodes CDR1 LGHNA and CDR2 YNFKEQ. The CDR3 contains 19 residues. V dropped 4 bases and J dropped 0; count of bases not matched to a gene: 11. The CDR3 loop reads CASSRKLAGGDSSTDTQYF. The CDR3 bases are TGTGCCAGCAGCCGTAAACTAGCGGGGGGTGACTCTAGCACAGATACGCAGTATTTT.

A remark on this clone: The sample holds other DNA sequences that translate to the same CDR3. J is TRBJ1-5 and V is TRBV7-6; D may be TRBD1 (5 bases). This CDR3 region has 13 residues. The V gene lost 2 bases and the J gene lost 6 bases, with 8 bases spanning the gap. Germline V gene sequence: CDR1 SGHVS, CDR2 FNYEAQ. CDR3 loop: CASSLQGGQPQHF. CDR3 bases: TGTGCCAGCAGCTTACAGGGCGGTCAGCCCCAGCATTTT.

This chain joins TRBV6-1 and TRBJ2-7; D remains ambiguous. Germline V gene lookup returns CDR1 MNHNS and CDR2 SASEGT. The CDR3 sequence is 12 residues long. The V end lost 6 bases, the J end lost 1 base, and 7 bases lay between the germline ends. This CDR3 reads CASRQISYEQYF. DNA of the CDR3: TGTGCCAGCAGACAGATTTCCTACGAGCAGTACTTC.

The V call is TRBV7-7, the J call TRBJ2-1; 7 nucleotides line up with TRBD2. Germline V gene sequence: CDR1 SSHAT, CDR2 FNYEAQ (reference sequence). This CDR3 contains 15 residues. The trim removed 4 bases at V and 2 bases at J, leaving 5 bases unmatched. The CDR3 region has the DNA TGTGCCAGCAGCTCCCCCGGGACTACCTACAATGAGCAGTTCTTC. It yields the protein CASSSPGTTYNEQFF.

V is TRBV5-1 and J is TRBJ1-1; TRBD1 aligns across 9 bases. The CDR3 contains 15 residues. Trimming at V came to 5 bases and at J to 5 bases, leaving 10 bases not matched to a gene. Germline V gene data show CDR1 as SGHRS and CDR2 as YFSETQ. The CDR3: CASRPGTGRGTEAFF. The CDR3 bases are TGCGCCAGCAGACCCGGGACAGGGAGGGGGACTGAAGCTTTCTTT.

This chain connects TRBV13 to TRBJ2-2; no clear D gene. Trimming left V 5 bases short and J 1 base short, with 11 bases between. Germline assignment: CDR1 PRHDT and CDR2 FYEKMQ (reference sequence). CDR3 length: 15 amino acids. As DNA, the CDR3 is TGTGCCAGCAGCACCAGAAGACTGAACACCGGGGAGCTGTTTTTT. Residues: CASSTRRLNTGELFF.

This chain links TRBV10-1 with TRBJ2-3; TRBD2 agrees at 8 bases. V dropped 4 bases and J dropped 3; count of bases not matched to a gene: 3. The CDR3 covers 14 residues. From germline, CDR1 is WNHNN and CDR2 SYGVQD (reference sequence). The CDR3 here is CASSALAETDTQYF. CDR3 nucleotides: TGCGCCAGCAGTGCACTAGCGGAAACAGATACGCAGTATTTT.

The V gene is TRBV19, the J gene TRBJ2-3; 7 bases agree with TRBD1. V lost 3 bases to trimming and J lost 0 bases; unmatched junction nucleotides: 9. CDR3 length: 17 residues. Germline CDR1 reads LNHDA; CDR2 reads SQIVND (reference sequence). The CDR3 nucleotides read TGTGCCAGTAGTATGATGTGGGGACAGATAAGCACAGATACGCAGTATTTT. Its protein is CASSMMWGQISTDTQYF.

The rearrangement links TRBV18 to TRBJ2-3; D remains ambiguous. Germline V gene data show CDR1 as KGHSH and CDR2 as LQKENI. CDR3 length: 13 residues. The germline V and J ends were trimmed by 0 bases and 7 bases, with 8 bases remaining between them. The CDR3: CASSPPLFHTQYF. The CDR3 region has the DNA TGTGCCAGCTCACCACCCTTGTTCCATACGCAGTATTTT.

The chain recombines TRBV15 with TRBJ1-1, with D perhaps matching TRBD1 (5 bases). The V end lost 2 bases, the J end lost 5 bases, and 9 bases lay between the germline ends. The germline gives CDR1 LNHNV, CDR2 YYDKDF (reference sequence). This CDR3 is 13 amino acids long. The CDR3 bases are TGTGCCACCAGCAGAAAGGGGCGGACTGAAGCTTTCTTT. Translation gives CATSRKGRTEAFF.

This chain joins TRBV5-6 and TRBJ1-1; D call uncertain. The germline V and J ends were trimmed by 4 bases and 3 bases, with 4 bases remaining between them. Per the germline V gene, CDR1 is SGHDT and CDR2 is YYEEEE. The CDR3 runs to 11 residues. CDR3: CASSVDTEAFF. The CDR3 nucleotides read TGTGCCAGCAGCGTAGACACTGAAGCTTTCTTT.

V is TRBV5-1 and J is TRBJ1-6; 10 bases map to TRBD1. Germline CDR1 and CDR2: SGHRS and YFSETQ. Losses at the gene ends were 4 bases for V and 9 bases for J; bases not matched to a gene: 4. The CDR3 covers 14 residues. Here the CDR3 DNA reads TGCGCCAGCAGCGCCGACAGGGGGCTTTCACCCCTCCACTTT. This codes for CASSADRGLSPLHF. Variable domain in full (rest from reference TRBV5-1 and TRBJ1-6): KAGVTQTPRYLIKTRGQQVTLSCSPISGHRSVSWYQQTPGQGLQFLFEYFSETQRNKGNFPGRFSGRQFSNSRSEMNVSTLELGDSALYLCASSADRGLSPLHFGNGTRLTVT.

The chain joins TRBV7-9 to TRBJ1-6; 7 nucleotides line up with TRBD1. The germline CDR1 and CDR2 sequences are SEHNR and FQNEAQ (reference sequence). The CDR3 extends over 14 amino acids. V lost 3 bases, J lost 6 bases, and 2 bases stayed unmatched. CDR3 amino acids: CASSFGTANSPLHF. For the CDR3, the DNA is TGTGCCAGCAGCTTCGGGACAGCTAATTCACCCCTCCACTTT.

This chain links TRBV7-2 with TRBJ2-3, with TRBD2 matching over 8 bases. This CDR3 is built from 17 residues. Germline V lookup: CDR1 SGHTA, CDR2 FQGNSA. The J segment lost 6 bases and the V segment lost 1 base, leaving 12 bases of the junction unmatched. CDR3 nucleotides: TGTGCCAGCAGCTTAGATCCTTCAGCGGGAGAGGCGGATACGCAGTATTTT. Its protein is CASSLDPSAGEADTQYF.

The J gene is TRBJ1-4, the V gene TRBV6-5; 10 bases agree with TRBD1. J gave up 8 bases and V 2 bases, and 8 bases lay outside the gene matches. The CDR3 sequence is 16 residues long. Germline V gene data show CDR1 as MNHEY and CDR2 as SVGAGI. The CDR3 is CASSYLGTGVGEKLFF. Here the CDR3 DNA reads TGTGCCAGCAGTTACCTCGGGACAGGGGTGGGGGAAAAACTGTTTTTT.